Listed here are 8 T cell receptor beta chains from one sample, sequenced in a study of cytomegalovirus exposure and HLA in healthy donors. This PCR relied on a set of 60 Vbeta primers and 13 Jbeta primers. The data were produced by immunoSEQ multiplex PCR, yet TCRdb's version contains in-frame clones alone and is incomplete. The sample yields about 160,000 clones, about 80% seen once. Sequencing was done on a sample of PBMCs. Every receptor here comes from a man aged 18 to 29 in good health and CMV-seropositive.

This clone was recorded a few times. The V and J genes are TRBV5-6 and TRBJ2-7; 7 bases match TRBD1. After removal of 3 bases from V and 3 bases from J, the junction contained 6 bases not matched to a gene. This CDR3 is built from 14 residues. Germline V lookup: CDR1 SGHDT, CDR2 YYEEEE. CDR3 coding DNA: TGTGCCAGCAGCTACCGCGACAGGGTCTACGAGCAGTACTTC. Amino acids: CASSYRDRVYEQYF.

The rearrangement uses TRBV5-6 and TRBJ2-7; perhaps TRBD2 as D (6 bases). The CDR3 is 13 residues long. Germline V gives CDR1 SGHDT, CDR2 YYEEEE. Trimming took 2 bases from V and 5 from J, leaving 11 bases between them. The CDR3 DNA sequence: TGTGCCAGCAGCTTCACGGGAGTCGACGAGCAGTACTTC. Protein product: CASSFTGVDEQYF.

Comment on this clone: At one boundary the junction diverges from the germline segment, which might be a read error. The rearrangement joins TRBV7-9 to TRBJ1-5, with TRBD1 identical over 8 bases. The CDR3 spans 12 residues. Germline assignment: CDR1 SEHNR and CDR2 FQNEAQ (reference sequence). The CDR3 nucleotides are TGTGCCAGCAGCAACAGGACAGGGCTTGAAGAATGG. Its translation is CASSNRTGLEEW.

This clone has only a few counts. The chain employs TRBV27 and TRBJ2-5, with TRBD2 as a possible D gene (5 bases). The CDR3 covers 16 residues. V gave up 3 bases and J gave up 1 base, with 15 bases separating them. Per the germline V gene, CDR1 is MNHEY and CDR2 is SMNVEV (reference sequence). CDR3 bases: TGTGCCAGCAGTTTCCGCCTCCGAGGGTCCCAAGAGACCCAGTACTTC. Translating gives CASSFRLRGSQETQYF.

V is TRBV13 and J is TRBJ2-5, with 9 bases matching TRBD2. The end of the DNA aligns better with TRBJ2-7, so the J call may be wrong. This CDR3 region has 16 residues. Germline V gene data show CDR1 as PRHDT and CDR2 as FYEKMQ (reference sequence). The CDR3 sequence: CASSLTRGRALHEQYF. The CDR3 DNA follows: TGTGCCAGCAGCCTCACTCGCGGGAGGGCTTTACACGAGCAGTACTTC.

This chain's CDR3 is CASSGPRQGQPQHF. The CDR3 DNA is TGTGCCAGCAGTGGTCCCCGGCAGGGTCAGCCCCAGCATTTT. This rearrangement joins TRBV2 to TRBJ1-5; the D gene is possibly TRBD1 (5 bases). There are 14 residues in the CDR3. The V gene lost 4 bases and the J gene lost 6 bases, with 13 bases spanning the gap. The germline CDR1 and CDR2 sequences are SNHLY and FYNNEI.

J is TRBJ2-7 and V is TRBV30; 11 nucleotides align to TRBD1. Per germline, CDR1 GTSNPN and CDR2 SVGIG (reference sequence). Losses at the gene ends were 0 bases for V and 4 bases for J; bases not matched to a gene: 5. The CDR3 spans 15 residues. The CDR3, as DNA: TGTGCCTGGAGTGTACCCGGGACAGGGGGGTACGAGCAGTACTTC. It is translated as CAWSVPGTGGYEQYF.

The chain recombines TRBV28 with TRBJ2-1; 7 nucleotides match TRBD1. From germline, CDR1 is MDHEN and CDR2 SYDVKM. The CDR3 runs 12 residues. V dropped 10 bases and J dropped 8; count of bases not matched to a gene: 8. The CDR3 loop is CATTRGSDEQFF. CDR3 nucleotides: TGTGCCACTACCAGGGGGAGCGATGAGCAGTTCTTC. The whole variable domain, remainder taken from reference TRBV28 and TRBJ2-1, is DVKVTQSSRYLVKRTGEKVFLECVQDMDHENMFWYRQDPGLGLRLIYFSYDVKMKEKGDIPEGYSVSREKKERFSLILESASTNQTSMYLCATTRGSDEQFFGPGTRLTVL.